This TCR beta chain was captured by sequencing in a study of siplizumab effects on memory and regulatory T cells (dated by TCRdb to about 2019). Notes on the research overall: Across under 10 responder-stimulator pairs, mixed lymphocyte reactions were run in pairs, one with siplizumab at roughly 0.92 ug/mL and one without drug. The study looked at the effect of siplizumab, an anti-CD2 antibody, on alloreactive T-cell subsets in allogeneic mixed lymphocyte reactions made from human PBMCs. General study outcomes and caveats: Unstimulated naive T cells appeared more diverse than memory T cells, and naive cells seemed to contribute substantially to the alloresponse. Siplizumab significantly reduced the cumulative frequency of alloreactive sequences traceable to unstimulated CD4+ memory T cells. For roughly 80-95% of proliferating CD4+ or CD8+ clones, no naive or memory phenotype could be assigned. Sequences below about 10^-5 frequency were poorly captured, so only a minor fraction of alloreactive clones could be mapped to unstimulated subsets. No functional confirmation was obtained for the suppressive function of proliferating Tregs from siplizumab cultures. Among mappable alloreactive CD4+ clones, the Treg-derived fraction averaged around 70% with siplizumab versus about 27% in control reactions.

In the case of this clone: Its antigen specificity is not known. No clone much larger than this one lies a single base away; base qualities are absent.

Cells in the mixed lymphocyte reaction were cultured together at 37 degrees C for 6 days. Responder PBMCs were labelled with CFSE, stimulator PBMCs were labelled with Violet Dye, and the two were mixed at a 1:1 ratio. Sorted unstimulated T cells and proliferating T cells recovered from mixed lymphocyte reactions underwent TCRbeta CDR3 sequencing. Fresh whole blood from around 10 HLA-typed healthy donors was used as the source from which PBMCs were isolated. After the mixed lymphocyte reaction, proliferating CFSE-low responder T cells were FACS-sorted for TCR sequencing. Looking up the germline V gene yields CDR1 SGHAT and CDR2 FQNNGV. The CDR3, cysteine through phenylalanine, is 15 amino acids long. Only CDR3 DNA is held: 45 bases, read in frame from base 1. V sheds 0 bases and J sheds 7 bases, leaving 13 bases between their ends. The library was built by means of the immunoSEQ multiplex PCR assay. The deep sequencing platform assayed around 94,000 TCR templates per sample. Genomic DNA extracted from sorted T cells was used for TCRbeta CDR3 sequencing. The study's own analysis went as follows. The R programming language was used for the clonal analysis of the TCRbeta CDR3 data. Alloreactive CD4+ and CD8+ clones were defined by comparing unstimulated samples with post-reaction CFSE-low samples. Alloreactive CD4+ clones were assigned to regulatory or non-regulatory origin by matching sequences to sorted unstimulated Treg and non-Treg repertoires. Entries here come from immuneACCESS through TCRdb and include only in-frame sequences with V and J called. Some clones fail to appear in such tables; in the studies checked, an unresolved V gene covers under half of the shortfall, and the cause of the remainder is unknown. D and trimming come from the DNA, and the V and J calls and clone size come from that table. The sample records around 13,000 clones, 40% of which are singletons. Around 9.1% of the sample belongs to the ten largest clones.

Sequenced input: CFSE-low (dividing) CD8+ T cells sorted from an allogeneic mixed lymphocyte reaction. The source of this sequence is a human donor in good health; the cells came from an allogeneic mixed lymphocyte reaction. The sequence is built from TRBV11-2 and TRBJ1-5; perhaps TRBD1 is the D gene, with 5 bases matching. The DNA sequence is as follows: TGTGCCAGCAGCTTAGACGGGACGCCACCCCAGCCCCAGCATTTT. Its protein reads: CASSLDGTPPQPQHF.